This T cell receptor (beta chain) was sequenced during a study of T cell responses to AZD1222 COVID-19 vaccine. Sequencing was performed with immunoSEQ multiplex PCR; in TCRdb, only in-frame clones are kept and a portion is missing. In the table there are some 140,000 clones, around 90% of which are singletons. Comments on this clone: The antigen is not known.

Study-level findings and limits: Vaccine-associated CD4 TCRs ranged over spike, dominating at 160-218 and 743-854. Donors were largely white British and mainly female; clonal diversity was possibly underestimated.

With 0 bases removed from V and 8 bases from J, the gap between germline ends came to 10 bases. This CDR3 is 14 amino acids long. Germline CDR1 reads KGHDR; CDR2 reads SFDVKD. Material: peripheral blood, obtained on day 0 of AZD1222 vaccination. The source is an adult in good health. V usage is TRBV24-1 and J usage is TRBJ2-1, with D possibly TRBD2 on 5 matching bases. CDR3 region: CATSDLLASDEQFF. The CDR3 DNA reads TGTGCCACCAGTGATTTGCTAGCTTCCGATGAGCAGTTCTTC.